This passage covers 28 T cell receptor beta chains from one sample sequenced in a study of T-cell memory formation after mild COVID-19. TCRdb reanalysed the 5' RACE reads using MiXCR and keeps one entry per CDR3 protein. The table has around 160,000 distinct CDR3 sequences, roughly 12% seen once; the top ten hold 3.8%. Sequenced material: PBMCs or a T cell subset sorted from them (not recorded which). These receptor sequences come from a man younger than 35 who had mild COVID-19 (a few samples of this study predate the infection). Cell type and time point are not known.

This clonotype was seen a handful of times. The genes are TRBV19 and TRBJ2-7; D may be TRBD1 (7 bases). V lost 6 bases and J 0 bases, leaving 15 bases between the germline ends. Germline V gene lookup returns CDR1 LNHDA and CDR2 SQIVND (reference sequence). The CDR3 spans 15 residues. The CDR3: CASRTGDFTSYEQYF. The DNA for the CDR3 is TGTGCCAGTAGAACAGGGGACTTCACCTCCTACGAGCAGTACTTC. Looking up the rest from reference TRBV19 and TRBJ2-7 gives the full variable domain: DGGITQSPKYLFRKEGQNVTLSCEQNLNHDAMYWYRQDPGQGLRLIYYSQIVNDFQKGDIAEGYSVSREKKESFPLTVTSAQKNPTAFYLCASRTGDFTSYEQYFGPGTRLTVT.

This clonotype has ten or more counts. This sequence joins TRBV11-2 and TRBJ1-2; 7 bases match TRBD1. The CDR3 runs to 15 residues. CDR1 and CDR2 from the germline V gene are SGHAT and FQNNGV. Unmatched junction bases numbered 5, after V lost 4 bases and J lost 0 bases. For the CDR3, the DNA is TGTGCCAGCAGCTCAAACAGGGGAGCTAACTATGGCTACACCTTC. Translation: CASSSNRGANYGYTF. Drawing the rest from reference TRBV11-2 and TRBJ1-2, the complete variable domain is EAGVAQSPRYKIIEKRQSVAFWCNPISGHATLYWYQQILGQGPKLLIQFQNNGVVDDSQLPKDRFSAERLKGVDSTLKIQPAKLEDSAVYLCASSSNRGANYGYTFGSGTRLTVV.

This clonotype came up many times. The DNA of the CDR3 is TGTGCCAGCAATACTGGACAGGACTATGGCTACACCTTC. This encodes CASNTGQDYGYTF. The V gene is TRBV28, the J gene TRBJ1-2; 7 bases fit TRBD1. The V and J ends lost 7 bases and 3 bases, in that order; junction bases with no gene match: 5. Germline CDR1 MDHEN, CDR2 SYDVKM. CDR3 length: 13 amino acids.

This clonotype was seen a handful of times. The chain employs TRBV20-1 and TRBJ2-3, with D unclear. From germline, CDR1 is DFQATT and CDR2 SNEGSKA (reference sequence). This CDR3 contains 14 residues. Trimming pared 6 bases from V and 0 bases from J, leaving 13 bases between. Here the CDR3 DNA reads TGCAGTGCCCCTGACATTACAAGCACAGATACGCAGTATTTT. It is translated as CSAPDITSTDTQYF.

This clonotype appeared a few times. The rearrangement links TRBV11-1 to TRBJ1-6; 7 bases are shared with TRBD1. V trimming: 4 bases; J trimming: 7 bases; junction bases outside the gene matches: 4. The germline V gene has CDR1 SGHAT and CDR2 FQDESV (reference sequence). The CDR3 consists of 14 residues. DNA for the CDR3: TGTGCCAGCAGCTCCAGGGGGAGGAATTCACCCCTCCACTTT. Its translation is CASSSRGRNSPLHF.

This clonotype was picked up a small number of times. The chain joins TRBV3-1 to TRBJ1-2; possible D gene TRBD1, 6 bases. The CDR3 consists of 13 residues. The germline V gene has CDR1 LGHDT and CDR2 YNNKEL (reference sequence). The V end was cut by 4 bases, the J end by 6 bases, with 12 bases between. The CDR3 spells CASSLKDSHGYTF. The CDR3 DNA reads as TGTGCCAGCAGCCTGAAGGACAGCCATGGCTACACCTTC. Based on the CDR3 plus reference TRBV3-1 and TRBJ1-2, the full variable domain is DTAVSQTPKYLVTQMGNDKSIKCEQNLGHDTMYWYKQDSKKFLKIMFSYNNKELIINETVPNRFSPKSPDKAHLNLHINSLELGDSAVYFCASSLKDSHGYTFGSGTRLTVV.

This clonotype was counted between two and nine times. This chain connects TRBV7-2 to TRBJ2-5, with 12 nucleotides matching TRBD2. This CDR3 spans 18 amino acids. Germline CDR1 and CDR2: SGHTA and FQGNSA. After removal of 4 bases from V and 0 bases from J, the junction contained 9 bases not matched to a gene. CDR3 sequence (DNA): TGTGCCAGCAGCTCATCCGGGACTAGCGGGCAGTACCAAGAGACCCAGTACTTC. Its translation: CASSSSGTSGQYQETQYF.

This clonotype was counted only a few times. The chain couples TRBV6-5 to TRBJ1-4, with D maybe TRBD1 (5 bases). The CDR3 is made up of 15 amino acids. CDR1 MNHEY and CDR2 SVGAGI come from the germline V gene. With 6 bases removed from V and 0 bases from J, the gap between germline ends came to 11 bases. The CDR3 spells CASRLQGSTNEKLFF. The CDR3 bases are TGTGCCAGCAGACTCCAGGGTTCAACTAATGAAAAACTGTTTTTT.

This clonotype was recorded at least ten times. The chain is built from TRBV5-6 and TRBJ2-5; 12 nucleotides agree with TRBD2. Germline-derived CDR1 and CDR2 are SGHDT and YYEEEE. The length of the CDR3 is 14 residues. The J segment lost 6 bases and the V segment lost 4 bases, leaving 4 bases of the junction unmatched. The CDR3 nucleotides are TGTGCCAGCAGCACACTAGCGGGGGGCCAGACCCAGTACTTC. Translating gives CASSTLAGGQTQYF.

In its sample, this clonotype was seen a few times. This chain links TRBV5-1 with TRBJ1-2; D might be TRBD1 (5 bases). The ends were cut back, 4 bases at V and 6 bases at J, with 16 bases in the middle. Germline lookup yields CDR1 SGHRS and CDR2 YFSETQ. The CDR3 extends over 14 amino acids. In nucleotides, the CDR3 is TGCGCCAGCAGCCCTCAGACATGGGGCGATGGCTACACCTTC. Translation gives CASSPQTWGDGYTF.

This clonotype was seen more than once but under ten times. This rearrangement joins TRBV7-3 to TRBJ2-3; 9 nucleotides match TRBD2. Unmatched junction bases numbered 9, after V lost 4 bases and J lost 4 bases. Looked up from germline, CDR1 is SGHTA and CDR2 is FQGTGA. CDR3 length: 16 residues. CDR3 sequence reads: CASSSAGGRNADTQYF. CDR3 in DNA: TGTGCCAGCAGCTCCGCGGGGGGGCGAAATGCAGATACGCAGTATTTT.

This clonotype was seen more than once but under ten times. The V gene is TRBV6-5, the J gene TRBJ2-7; TRBD1 matches at 7 bases. Germline CDR1 reads MNHEY; CDR2 reads SVGAGI. The CDR3 sequence is 14 residues long. J gave up 3 bases and V 6 bases, and 8 bases lay outside the gene matches. Written as DNA, the CDR3 is TGTGCCAGCAGCCGACAGGGTCAGGGCTACGAGCAGTACTTC. Residues: CASSRQGQGYEQYF.

There are a few counts of this clonotype. This chain joins TRBV3-1 and TRBJ2-1; no reliable D call. Trimming took off 1 base at V and 8 bases at J, with 9 bases between the two ends. The CDR3 has 13 residues. The germline gives CDR1 LGHDT, CDR2 YNNKEL (reference sequence). The CDR3 DNA follows: TGTGCCAGCAGCCAAGTGGTGGGCCATGAGCAGTTCTTC. It encodes CASSQVVGHEQFF.

This clonotype was observed a few times. This rearrangement joins TRBV5-1 to TRBJ2-3; D is ambiguous. Trimming shortened V by 4 bases and J by 4 bases, and 19 bases separated the two germline ends. CDR1 and CDR2 from the germline V gene are SGHRS and YFSETQ. The CDR3 is made up of 16 amino acids. The CDR3 DNA follows: TGCGCCAGCAGCCTTGGCAGCTTGGGCCCTTCAGATACGCAGTATTTT. Translated: CASSLGSLGPSDTQYF. The whole variable domain, filled in from reference TRBV5-1 and TRBJ2-3, reads KAGVTQTPRYLIKTRGQQVTLSCSPISGHRSVSWYQQTPGQGLQFLFEYFSETQRNKGNFPGRFSGRQFSNSRSEMNVSTLELGDSALYLCASSLGSLGPSDTQYFGPGTRLTVL.

The genes are TRBV6-2 or TRBV6-3 and TRBJ1-2; 9 positions match TRBD1. CDR3 length: 14 residues. From germline, CDR1 is MNHEY and CDR2 SVGEGT. J lost 2 bases, V lost 6 bases, and 4 bases had no gene match. CDR3 in DNA: TGTGCCAGCAGACAGGGGGCCGGGAACTATGGCTACACCTTC. Its translation is CASRQGAGNYGYTF.

This clonotype was counted only a few times. The chain recombines TRBV5-4 with TRBJ1-1; possible D gene TRBD1, 6 bases. The CDR3 contains 16 residues. CDR1 and CDR2 (germline): SGHNT, YYREEE (reference sequence). Trimming shortened V by 0 bases and J by 4 bases, and 16 bases separated the two germline ends. Here the CDR3 reads CASSLGSRTDGTEAFF. The CDR3 nucleotides read TGTGCCAGCAGCTTGGGTTCCCGGACAGACGGCACTGAAGCTTTCTTT.

This clonotype was seen repeatedly, ten times or more. This chain joins TRBV12-3 or TRBV12-4 and TRBJ2-7; 15 bases are a match to TRBD2. The junction had 10 bases not matched to a gene; V was cut back by 6 bases and J by 7 bases. The CDR3 extends over 16 amino acids. The CDR3 coding sequence is TGTGCCAGCAGCTCCCCGCGGACTAGCGGGGGGGGGGAGCAGTACTTC. This gives the protein CASSSPRTSGGGEQYF.

The V gene is TRBV4-2, the J gene TRBJ1-6; D unclear. The V gene lost 4 bases and the J gene lost 2 bases, with 15 bases spanning the gap. Germline V gene lookup returns CDR1 LGHNA and CDR2 YNFKEQ. The length of the CDR3 is 17 residues. For the CDR3, the DNA is TGTGCCAGCAGCCCCCAGGCAGCGGGAACCTATAATTCACCCCTCCACTTT. It yields the protein CASSPQAAGTYNSPLHF.

This clonotype was observed a handful of times. The J gene is TRBJ2-5, the V gene TRBV5-1; the match to TRBD2 covers 12 bases. This CDR3 contains 15 residues. After removal of 4 bases from V and 5 bases from J, the junction contained 6 bases not matched to a gene. Germline V gene lookup returns CDR1 SGHRS and CDR2 YFSETQ. The CDR3 sequence: CASSLGLAGDETQYF. The CDR3 region has the DNA TGCGCCAGCAGCCTGGGACTAGCGGGCGATGAGACCCAGTACTTC.

This clonotype occurred many times. This chain links TRBV6-5 with TRBJ1-1; tentatively, D is TRBD1 (5 bases). Trimming left V 2 bases short and J 10 bases short, with 20 bases between. The V gene's germline CDR1 is MNHEY and CDR2 SVGAGI. This CDR3 comprises 15 residues. This CDR3 is CASSYEAGREGRAFF. The CDR3 DNA follows: TGTGCCAGCAGTTACGAAGCAGGGCGTGAGGGGCGAGCTTTCTTT.

The chain recombines TRBV2 with TRBJ2-7; the match to TRBD2 covers 7 bases. CDR1 and CDR2 (germline): SNHLY, FYNNEI. This CDR3 is 15 amino acids long. V lost 4 bases, J lost 2 bases, and 8 bases stayed unmatched. The CDR3 coding sequence is TGTGCCAGCAGTGGTTTTGAGCGGGGCACCTACGAGCAGTACGTC. Residues: CASSGFERGTYEQYV.

In this sample, this clonotype turned up a few times. CDR3 sequence: CASSEPGQGYGYTF. As DNA, the CDR3 is TGTGCCAGCAGTGAACCGGGACAGGGCTATGGCTACACCTTC. This chain connects TRBV25-1 to TRBJ1-2, with 9 bases lining up with TRBD1. This CDR3 region has 14 residues. V shed 2 bases, J shed 4 bases, and the junction held 2 bases outside the gene matches. Germline-derived CDR1 and CDR2 are MGHDK and SYGVNS.

The gene calls are TRBV6-4 and TRBJ1-1; D might be TRBD1 (6 bases). V was cut by 5 bases and J by 1 base, with 14 bases left in between. Germline CDR1 MRHNA, CDR2 SNTAGT. The length of the CDR3 is 15 residues. The CDR3 reads CASSRDTTPNTEAFF. The CDR3 region has the DNA TGTGCCAGCAGTCGGGACACAACACCGAACACTGAAGCTTTCTTT.

This clonotype was detected ten times or more. The chain has TRBV5-1 and TRBJ1-3; TRBD1 matches 9 bases. V lost 0 bases, J lost 7 bases, and 5 bases stayed unmatched. The CDR3 extends over 15 amino acids. Germline assignment: CDR1 SGHRS and CDR2 YFSETQ. CDR3 coding DNA: TGCGCCAGCAGCTTGGCGGGACAGGGCTGGAACACCATATATTTT. Translation gives CASSLAGQGWNTIYF.

The J gene is TRBJ2-1, the V gene TRBV20-1; tentatively, D is TRBD2 (5 bases). Germline assignment: CDR1 DFQATT and CDR2 SNEGSKA (reference sequence). The CDR3 contains 13 residues. The V end was cut by 0 bases, the J end by 5 bases, with 8 bases between. CDR3 bases: TGCAGTGCTAGAGATGTGGGAGACAATGAGCAGTTCTTC. This sequence encodes CSARDVGDNEQFF.

This clonotype has just a few counts. The V and J genes are TRBV20-1 and TRBJ1-2; D is perhaps TRBD1 (5 bases). Germline CDR1 reads DFQATT; CDR2 reads SNEGSKA (reference sequence). This CDR3 comprises 13 residues. The V end was cut by 1 base, the J end by 6 bases, with 12 bases between. CDR3 region: CSARARGMNGYTF. Here the CDR3 DNA reads TGCAGTGCTAGAGCACGGGGGATGAATGGCTACACCTTC.

A few counts support this clonotype. This chain uses TRBV7-2 with TRBJ1-2, with a weak D call TRBD1 (5 bases). From germline, CDR1 is SGHTA and CDR2 FQGNSA. CDR3 length: 14 amino acids. Trimming shortened V by 5 bases and J by 2 bases, and 12 bases separated the two germline ends. The CDR3 region is CASSKPGRNYGYTF. The DNA of the CDR3 is TGTGCCAGCAGCAAGCCGGGACGGAACTATGGCTACACCTTC.

The genes are TRBV12-3 or TRBV12-4 and TRBJ2-6, with D hard to call. The CDR3 covers 13 residues. Trimming pared 5 bases from V and 8 bases from J, leaving 10 bases between. For the CDR3, the DNA is TGTGCCAGCAGTCCATCTGAGTCCAACGTCCTGACTTTC. This gives the protein CASSPSESNVLTF.